This T cell receptor (beta chain) came from a study of ipilimumab plus nivolumab after autologous stem cell transplantation. Trimming left V 0 bases short and J 4 bases short, with 16 bases between. This CDR3 is built from 17 residues. From germline, CDR1 is LNHNV and CDR2 YYDKDF (reference sequence). The table came from immunoSEQ multiplex PCR; TCRdb's copy has only in-frame clones and leaves some out. The sample has roughly 45,000 clones, more than 70% seen once. Patients received nivolumab 3 mg/kg at weeks 1, 4, 7, 10, then fortnightly to week 26. The chain carries TRBV15 and TRBJ2-1; D call uncertain. The sample consisted of PBMCs, taken in a trial of ipilimumab plus nivolumab as post-transplant consolidation. This receptor was identified in a male donor with multiple myeloma. CDR3 residues: CATSRDLSMTLYNEQFF. Written as DNA, the CDR3 is TGTGCCACCAGCAGAGATCTCAGTATGACACTTTACAATGAGCAGTTCTTC.